The 9 T cell receptor beta chains given below trace back to one sample, sequenced in a study of response to subunit inactivated influenza vaccine. TCRdb recomputed calls from the RT-PCR reads with MiXCR, one row per CDR3 protein. The sample carries about 480,000 distinct CDR3 sequences, 10% to 11% recorded once. Sample: PBMCs from blood, taken 45 days after vaccination. These receptors were collected from a man aged 50 to 60 who received an inactivated influenza vaccine.

V gene TRBV29-1 combines with J gene TRBJ2-7; D is uncertain. The CDR3 covers 13 residues. Per germline, CDR1 SQVTM and CDR2 ANQGSEA. Trimming left V 7 bases short and J 4 bases short, with 17 bases between. The DNA for the CDR3 is TGCAGCGCCGGACGGCAGTATGGTTACGAGCAGTACTTC. Its translation is CSAGRQYGYEQYF.

This clonotype was counted ten times or more. This chain's CDR3 is CASSLPQGSNEQYF. The CDR3, as DNA: TGTGCCAGCAGTTTACCCCAGGGAAGCAACGAGCAGTACTTC. The chain uses TRBV12-3 or TRBV12-4 and TRBJ2-7; tentative D call: TRBD1 (5 bases). The CDR3 loop spans 14 amino acids. V shed 2 bases and J shed 5 bases, with 13 bases lying between them.

There are many counts of this clonotype. The chain couples TRBV6-5 to TRBJ2-4; D is uncertain. Germline CDR1 is MNHEY and CDR2 is SVGAGI. The ends were cut back, 4 bases at V and 0 bases at J, with 7 bases in the middle. The CDR3 spans 14 residues. In DNA form, the CDR3 reads TGTGCCAGCAGTTCCTCATTAGCCAAAAACATTCAGTACTTC. Protein: CASSSSLAKNIQYF.

This clonotype was picked up a small number of times. The V call is TRBV4-2, the J call TRBJ2-7; 10 nucleotides match TRBD1. CDR1 LGHNA and CDR2 YNFKEQ come from the germline V gene. This CDR3 region has 15 residues. V trimming: 4 bases; J trimming: 2 bases; junction bases outside the gene matches: 5. The CDR3 loop reads CASSLSDRGAYEQYF. CDR3 sequence (DNA): TGTGCCAGCAGCCTCTCGGACAGGGGGGCCTACGAGCAGTACTTC.

The chain employs TRBV12-3 or TRBV12-4 and TRBJ2-1; 9 nucleotides match TRBD2. The CDR3 extends over 15 amino acids. V shed 6 bases and J 4 bases; nucleotides not matched to a gene: 7. The CDR3 region is CASRNGTSWYNEQFF. The DNA for the CDR3 is TGTGCCAGCAGAAATGGGACTAGCTGGTACAATGAGCAGTTCTTC.

This clonotype was seen a few times. The chain links TRBV29-1 to TRBJ2-5; a possible D gene is TRBD1 (6 bases). V was trimmed by 3 bases and J by 0 bases, leaving 20 bases between them. The CDR3 consists of 17 residues. CDR1 SQVTM and CDR2 ANQGSEA come from the germline V gene. CDR3 nucleotides: TGCAGCGTTGAGGGGCAGGGGAAGGTCTCGTACCAAGAGACCCAGTACTTC. As protein: CSVEGQGKVSYQETQYF.

The V and J genes are TRBV9 and TRBJ1-4; D is perhaps TRBD1 (6 bases). The CDR3 is 15 amino acids. The germline V gene has CDR1 SGDLS and CDR2 YYNGEE. The V end was cut by 0 bases, the J end by 4 bases, with 10 bases between. The CDR3 sequence: CASSVAQGYNEKLFF. In DNA, the CDR3 is TGTGCCAGCAGCGTAGCTCAGGGGTATAATGAAAAACTGTTTTTT.

A note on this clonotype: Possible read error: a much larger clone is one base away. The J gene is TRBJ1-1, the V gene TRBV20-1, with 11 bases aligning to TRBD1. The length of the CDR3 is 14 residues. Trimming removed 5 bases from V and 4 bases from J; junction bases left unmatched: 6. CDR1 and CDR2 from the germline V gene are DFQATT and SNEGSKA (reference sequence). The chain's CDR3 is CSAQEGTGGTEAFF. DNA for the CDR3: TGCAGTGCTCAAGAAGGGACAGGGGGCACTGAAGCTTTCTTT.

This sequence joins TRBV11-1 and TRBJ2-7, with D tentatively TRBD2 (5 bases). Per the germline V gene, CDR1 is SGHAT and CDR2 is FQDESV (reference sequence). The CDR3 has 14 residues. Trimming shortened V by 1 base and J by 0 bases, and 7 bases separated the two germline ends. CDR3 DNA sequence: TGTGCCAGCAGCTTAGTTGAGGGCTCCTACGAGCAGTACTTC. This sequence encodes CASSLVEGSYEQYF.